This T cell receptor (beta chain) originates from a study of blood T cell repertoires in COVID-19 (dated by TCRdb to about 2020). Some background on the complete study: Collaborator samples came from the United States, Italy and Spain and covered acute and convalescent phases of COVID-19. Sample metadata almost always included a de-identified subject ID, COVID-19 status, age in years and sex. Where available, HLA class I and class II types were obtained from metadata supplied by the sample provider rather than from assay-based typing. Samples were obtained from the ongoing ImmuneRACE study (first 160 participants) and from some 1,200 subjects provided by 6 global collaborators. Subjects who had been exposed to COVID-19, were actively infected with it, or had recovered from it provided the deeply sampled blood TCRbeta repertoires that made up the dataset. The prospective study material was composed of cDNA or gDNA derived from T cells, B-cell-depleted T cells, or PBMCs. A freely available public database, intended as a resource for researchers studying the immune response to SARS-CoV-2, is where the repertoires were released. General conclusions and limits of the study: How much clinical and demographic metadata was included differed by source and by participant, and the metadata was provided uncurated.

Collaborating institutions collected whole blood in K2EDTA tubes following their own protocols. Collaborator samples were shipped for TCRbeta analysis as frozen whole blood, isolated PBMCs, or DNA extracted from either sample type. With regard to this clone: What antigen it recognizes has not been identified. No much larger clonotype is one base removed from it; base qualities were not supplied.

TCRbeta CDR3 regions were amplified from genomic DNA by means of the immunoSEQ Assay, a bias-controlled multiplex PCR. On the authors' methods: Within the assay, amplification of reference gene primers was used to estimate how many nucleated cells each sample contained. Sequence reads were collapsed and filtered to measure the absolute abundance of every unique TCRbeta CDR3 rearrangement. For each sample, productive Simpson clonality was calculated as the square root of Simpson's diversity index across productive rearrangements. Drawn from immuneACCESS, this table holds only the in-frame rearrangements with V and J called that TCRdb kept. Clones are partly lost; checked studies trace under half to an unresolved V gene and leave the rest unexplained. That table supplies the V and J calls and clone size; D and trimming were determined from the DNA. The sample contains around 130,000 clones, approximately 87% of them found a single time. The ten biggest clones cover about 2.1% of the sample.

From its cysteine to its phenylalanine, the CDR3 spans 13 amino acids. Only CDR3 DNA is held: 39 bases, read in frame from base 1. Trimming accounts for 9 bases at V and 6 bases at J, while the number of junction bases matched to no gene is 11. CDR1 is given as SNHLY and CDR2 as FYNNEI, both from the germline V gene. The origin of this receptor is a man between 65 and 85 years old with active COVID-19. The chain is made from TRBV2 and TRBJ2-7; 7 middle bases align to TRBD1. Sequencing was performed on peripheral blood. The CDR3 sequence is CARGGTGAGEQYF. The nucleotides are TGTGCCAGAGGAGGAACAGGGGCAGGCGAGCAGTACTTC.